This T cell receptor (beta chain) was identified during a study of T cells in Graves' hyperthyroidism and ophthalmopathy. About the research overall: Peripheral blood was collected at initial diagnosis, before any treatment. Findings of the study overall: Patients with ophthalmopathy were separated from those with stable hyperthyroidism by a 13 V-J model.

Diagnoses used clinical symptoms, serum thyroxine and TRAb, thyroid ultrasound and orbital computed tomography. From RNA transcripts, TCR beta CDR3 regions were amplified. First-round RT-PCR of the TCR CDR3 relied on the HTBI primer set. Each CDR3 protein gets one entry after TCRdb re-called the multiplex PCR reads with MiXCR. Seen here are roughly 530,000 distinct CDR3 sequences, 15% to 20% observed once, and the top ten hold 17%. Of note for this clonotype: Its cognate antigen is unknown.

V gave up 2 bases and J gave up 4 bases; unmatched junction bases: 2. Germline CDR1 reads SGHNT; CDR2 reads YENEEA. This CDR3 comprises 15 residues. The TCR sequence derives from a woman aged 18-35 years with Graves' ophthalmopathy. Sequenced sample: blood. The rearrangement joins TRBV11-3 to TRBJ2-7; 13 bases fit TRBD2. CDR3 in amino acids: CASSLQTSGRYEQYF. CDR3 DNA: TGTGCCAGCAGCTTACAGACTAGCGGGAGGTACGAGCAGTACTTC.